This entry concerns a single T cell receptor beta chain. The data belong to a study of blood T cell repertoires in COVID-19. Overall study context: Both acute and convalescent COVID-19 samples were obtained from the United States, Italy and Spain. The analysed material was cDNA or gDNA that came from T cells, B-cell-depleted T cells, or PBMCs.

Germline V gene lookup returns CDR1 SGHAT and CDR2 FQNNGV. The CDR3 covers 12 residues. Between the trimmed V and J ends, which lost 5 bases and 4 bases, there was a span of 9 bases. Original processing notes: How many nucleated cells were present was estimated from reference gene primer amplification. Generated by immunoSEQ multiplex PCR, the TCRdb table keeps only in-frame clones and is missing some. The V and J calls and clone size come from that table; D and trimming were worked out from the DNA. The table shows 80,000 to 100,000 clones, with 75% to 85% occurring only once. The sequenced material came from peripheral blood. This TCR was sampled from a woman aged 65 to 85 with acute or convalescent COVID-19. The gene calls are TRBV11-2 and TRBJ2-7; a weak D match, TRBD1 (6 bases). In DNA, the CDR3 is TGTGCCAGCAGCAGGACAGCTTACGAGCAGTACTTC. Protein product: CASSRTAYEQYF.